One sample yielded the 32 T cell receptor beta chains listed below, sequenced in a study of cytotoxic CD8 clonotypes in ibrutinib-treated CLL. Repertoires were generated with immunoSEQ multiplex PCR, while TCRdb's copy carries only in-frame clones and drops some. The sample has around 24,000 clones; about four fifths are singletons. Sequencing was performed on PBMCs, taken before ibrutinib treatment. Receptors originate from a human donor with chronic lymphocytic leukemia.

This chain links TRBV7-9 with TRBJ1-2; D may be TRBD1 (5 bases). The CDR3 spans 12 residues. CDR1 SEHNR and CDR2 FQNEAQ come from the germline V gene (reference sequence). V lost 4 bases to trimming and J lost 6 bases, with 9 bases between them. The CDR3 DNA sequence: TGTGCCAGCAGCTCCTCCAGGGATGGCTACACCTTC. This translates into CASSSSRDGYTF.

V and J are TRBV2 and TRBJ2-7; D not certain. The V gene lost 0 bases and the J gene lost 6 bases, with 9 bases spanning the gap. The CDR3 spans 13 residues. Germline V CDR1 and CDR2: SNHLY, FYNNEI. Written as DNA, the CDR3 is TGTGCCAGCAGTGAAGCCTCCCGAGGCGAGCAGTACTTC. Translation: CASSEASRGEQYF.

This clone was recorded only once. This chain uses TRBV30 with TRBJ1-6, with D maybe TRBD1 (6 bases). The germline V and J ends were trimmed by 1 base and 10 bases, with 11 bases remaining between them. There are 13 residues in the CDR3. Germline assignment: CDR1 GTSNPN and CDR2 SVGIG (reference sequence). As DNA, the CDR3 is TGTGCCTGGAGTGGCCACAGGGAGTCACCCCTCCACTTT. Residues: CAWSGHRESPLHF.

The CDR3 sequence is CASSFVSSGSFGDTQYF. The CDR3 DNA reads as TGTGCCAGCAGTTTCGTCAGCAGCGGGAGCTTTGGAGATACGCAGTATTTT. This chain connects TRBV28 to TRBJ2-3, with 8 bases identical to TRBD2. Germline V lookup: CDR1 MDHEN, CDR2 SYDVKM. CDR3 length: 17 residues. V lost 3 bases, J lost 5 bases, and 13 bases stayed unmatched.

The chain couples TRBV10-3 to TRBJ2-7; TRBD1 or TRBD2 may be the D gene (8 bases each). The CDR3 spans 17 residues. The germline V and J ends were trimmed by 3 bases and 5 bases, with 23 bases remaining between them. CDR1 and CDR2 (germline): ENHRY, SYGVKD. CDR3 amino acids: CAISEAGAQGASHEQYF. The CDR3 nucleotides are TGTGCCATCAGTGAAGCGGGGGCCCAGGGGGCGAGTCACGAGCAGTACTTC.

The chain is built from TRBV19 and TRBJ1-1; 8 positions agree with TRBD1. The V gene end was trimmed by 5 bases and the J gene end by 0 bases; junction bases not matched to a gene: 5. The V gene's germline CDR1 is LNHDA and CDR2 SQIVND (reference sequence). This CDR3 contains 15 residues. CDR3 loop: CASSGGQAVNTEAFF. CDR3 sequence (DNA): TGTGCCAGTAGTGGGGGACAGGCAGTGAACACTGAAGCTTTCTTT.

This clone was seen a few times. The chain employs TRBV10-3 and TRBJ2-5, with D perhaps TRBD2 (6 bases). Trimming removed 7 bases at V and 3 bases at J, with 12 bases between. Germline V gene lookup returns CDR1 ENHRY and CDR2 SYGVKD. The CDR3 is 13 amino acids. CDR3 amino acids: CAIMGTQKETQYF. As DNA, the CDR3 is TGTGCCATCATGGGGACTCAGAAAGAGACCCAGTACTTC.

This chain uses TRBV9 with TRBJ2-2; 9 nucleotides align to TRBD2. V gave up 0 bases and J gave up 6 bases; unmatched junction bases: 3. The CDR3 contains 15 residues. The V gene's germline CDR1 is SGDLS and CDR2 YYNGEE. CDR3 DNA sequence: TGTGCCAGCAGCGTAGGGAGCGGGGGGCCCGGGGAGCTGTTTTTT. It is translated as CASSVGSGGPGELFF.

Here the CDR3 reads CATSRDPSVDEQFF. The DNA of the CDR3 is TGTGCCACCAGCAGGGATCCTAGCGTCGATGAGCAGTTCTTC. The rearrangement joins TRBV15 to TRBJ2-1, with D possibly matching TRBD2 (6 bases). CDR1 LNHNV and CDR2 YYDKDF come from the germline V gene (reference sequence). Trimming cost V 3 bases and J 8 bases, with 14 bases left between them. The CDR3 runs to 14 residues.

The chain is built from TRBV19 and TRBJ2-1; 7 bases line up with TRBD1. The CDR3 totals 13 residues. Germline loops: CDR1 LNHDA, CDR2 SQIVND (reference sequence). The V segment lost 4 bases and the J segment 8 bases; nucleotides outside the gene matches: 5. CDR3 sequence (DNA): TGTGCCAGTAGTAAACAGGGGACCCATGAGCAGTTCTTC. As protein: CASSKQGTHEQFF.

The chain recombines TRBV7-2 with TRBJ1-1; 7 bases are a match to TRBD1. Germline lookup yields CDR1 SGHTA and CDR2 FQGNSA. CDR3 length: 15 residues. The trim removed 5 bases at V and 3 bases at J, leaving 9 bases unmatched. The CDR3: CASSHNRGFDTEAFF. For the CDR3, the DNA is TGTGCCAGCAGCCACAACAGGGGATTTGACACTGAAGCTTTCTTT.

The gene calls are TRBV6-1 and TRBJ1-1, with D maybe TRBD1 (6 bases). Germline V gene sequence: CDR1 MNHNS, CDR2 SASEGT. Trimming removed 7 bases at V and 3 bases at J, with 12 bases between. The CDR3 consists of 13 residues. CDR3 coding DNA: TGTGCCAGCAATGGACAGTGGGACACTGAAGCTTTCTTT. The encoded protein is CASNGQWDTEAFF.

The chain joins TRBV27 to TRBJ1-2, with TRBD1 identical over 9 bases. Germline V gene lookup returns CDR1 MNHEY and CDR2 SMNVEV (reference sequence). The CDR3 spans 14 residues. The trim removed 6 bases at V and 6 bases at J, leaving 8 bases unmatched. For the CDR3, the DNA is TGTGCCAGCAGCGGTTTACAGGGGGCGGATGGCTACACCTTC. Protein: CASSGLQGADGYTF.

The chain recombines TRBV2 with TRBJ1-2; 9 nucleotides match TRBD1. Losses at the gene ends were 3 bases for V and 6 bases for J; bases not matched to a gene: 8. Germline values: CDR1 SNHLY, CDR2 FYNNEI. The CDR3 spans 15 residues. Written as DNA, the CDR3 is TGTGCCAGCAGTGAGGGGGACAGGGTATACAATGGCTACACCTTC. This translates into CASSEGDRVYNGYTF. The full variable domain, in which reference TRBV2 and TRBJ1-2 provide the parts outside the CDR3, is EPEVTQTPSHQVTQMGQEVILRCVPISNHLYFYWYRQILGQKVEFLVSFYNNEISEKSEIFDDQFSVERPDGSNFTLKIRSTKLEDSAMYFCASSEGDRVYNGYTFGSGTRLTVV.

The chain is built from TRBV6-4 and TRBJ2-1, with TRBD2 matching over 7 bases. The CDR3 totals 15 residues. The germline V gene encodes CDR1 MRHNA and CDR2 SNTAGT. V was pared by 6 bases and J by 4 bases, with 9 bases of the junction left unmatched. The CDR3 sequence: CASSESGTDYNEQFF. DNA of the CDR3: TGTGCCAGCAGCGAAAGCGGGACCGATTACAATGAGCAGTTCTTC.

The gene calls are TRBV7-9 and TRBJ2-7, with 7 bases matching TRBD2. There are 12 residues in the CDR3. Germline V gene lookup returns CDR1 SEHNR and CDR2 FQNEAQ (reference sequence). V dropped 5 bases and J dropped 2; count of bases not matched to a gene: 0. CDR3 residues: CASSAGAYEQYF. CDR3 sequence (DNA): TGTGCCAGCAGCGCGGGAGCCTACGAGCAGTACTTC.

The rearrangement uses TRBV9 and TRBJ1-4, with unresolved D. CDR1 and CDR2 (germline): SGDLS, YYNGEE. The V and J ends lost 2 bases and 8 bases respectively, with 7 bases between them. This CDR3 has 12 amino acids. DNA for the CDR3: TGTGCCAGCAGCGTCCCCGGCGAAAAACTGTTTTTT. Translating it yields CASSVPGEKLFF.

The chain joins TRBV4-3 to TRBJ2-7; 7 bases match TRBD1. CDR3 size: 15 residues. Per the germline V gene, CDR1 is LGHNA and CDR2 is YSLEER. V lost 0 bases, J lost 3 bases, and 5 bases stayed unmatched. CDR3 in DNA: TGCGCCAGCAGCCAAGATCTGTGGGACAGCTACGAGCAGTACTTC. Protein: CASSQDLWDSYEQYF.

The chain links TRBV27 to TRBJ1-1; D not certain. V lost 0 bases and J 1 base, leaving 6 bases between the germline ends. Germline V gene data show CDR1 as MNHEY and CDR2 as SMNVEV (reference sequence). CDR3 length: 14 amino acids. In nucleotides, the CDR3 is TGTGCCAGCAGTTTATCAACGAGGAACACTGAAGCTTTCTTT. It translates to CASSLSTRNTEAFF.

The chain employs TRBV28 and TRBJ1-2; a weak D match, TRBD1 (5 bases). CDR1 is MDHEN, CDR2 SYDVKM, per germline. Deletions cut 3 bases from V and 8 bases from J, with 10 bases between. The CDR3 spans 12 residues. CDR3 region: CASSFDSGGYTF. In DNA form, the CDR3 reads TGTGCCAGCAGTTTCGACAGTGGGGGCTACACCTTC.

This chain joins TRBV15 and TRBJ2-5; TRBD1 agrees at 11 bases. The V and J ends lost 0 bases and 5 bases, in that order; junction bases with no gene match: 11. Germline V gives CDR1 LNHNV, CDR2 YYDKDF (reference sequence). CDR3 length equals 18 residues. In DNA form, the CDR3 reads TGTGCCACCAGCAGAGATGTCTCCTGGACAGGGGGCTTTGAGACCCAGTACTTC. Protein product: CATSRDVSWTGGFETQYF.

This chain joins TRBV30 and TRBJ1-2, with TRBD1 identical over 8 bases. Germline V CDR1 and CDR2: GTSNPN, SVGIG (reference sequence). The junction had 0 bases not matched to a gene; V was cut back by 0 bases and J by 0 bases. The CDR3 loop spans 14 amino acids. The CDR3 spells CAWSVTGANYGYTF. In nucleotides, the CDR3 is TGTGCCTGGAGTGTGACAGGGGCTAACTATGGCTACACCTTC.

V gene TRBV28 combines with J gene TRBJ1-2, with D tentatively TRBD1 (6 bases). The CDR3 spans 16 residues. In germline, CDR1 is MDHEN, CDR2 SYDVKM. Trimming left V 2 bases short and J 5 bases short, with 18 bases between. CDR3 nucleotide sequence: TGTGCCAGCAGTTTAGCAGGGGACCCTTCTAGGTATGGCTACACCTTC. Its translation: CASSLAGDPSRYGYTF.

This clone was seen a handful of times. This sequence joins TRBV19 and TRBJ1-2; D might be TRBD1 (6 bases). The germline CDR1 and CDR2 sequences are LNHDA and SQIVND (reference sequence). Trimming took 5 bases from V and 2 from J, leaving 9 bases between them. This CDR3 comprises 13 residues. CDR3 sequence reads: CASSDTGNYGYTF. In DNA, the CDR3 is TGTGCCAGTAGTGATACAGGGAACTATGGCTACACCTTC.

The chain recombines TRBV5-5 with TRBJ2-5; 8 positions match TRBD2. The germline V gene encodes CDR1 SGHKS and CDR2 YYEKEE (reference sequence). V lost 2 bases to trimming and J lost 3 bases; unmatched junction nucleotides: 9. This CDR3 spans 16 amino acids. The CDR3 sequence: CASSLYQLAEKETQYF. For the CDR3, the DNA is TGTGCCAGCAGCTTATATCAACTAGCGGAAAAAGAGACCCAGTACTTC.

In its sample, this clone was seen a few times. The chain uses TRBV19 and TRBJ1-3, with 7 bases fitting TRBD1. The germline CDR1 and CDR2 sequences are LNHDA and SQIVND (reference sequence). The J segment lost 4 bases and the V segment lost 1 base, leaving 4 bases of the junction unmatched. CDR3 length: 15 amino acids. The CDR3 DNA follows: TGTGCCAGTAGTATAGCTGGACAGGAGGGAAACACCATATATTTT. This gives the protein CASSIAGQEGNTIYF.

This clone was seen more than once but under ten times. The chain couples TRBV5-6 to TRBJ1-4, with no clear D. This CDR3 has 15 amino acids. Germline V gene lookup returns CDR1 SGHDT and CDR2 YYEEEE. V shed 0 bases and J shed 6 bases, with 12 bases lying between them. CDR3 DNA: TGTGCCAGCAGCTTGGTATTGGCGGCGGATGAAAAACTGTTTTTT. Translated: CASSLVLAADEKLFF.

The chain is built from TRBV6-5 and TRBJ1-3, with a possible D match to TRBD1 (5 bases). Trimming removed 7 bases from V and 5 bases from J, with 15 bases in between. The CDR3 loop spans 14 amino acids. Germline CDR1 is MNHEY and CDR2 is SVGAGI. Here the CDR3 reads CASTAGQGRNTIYF. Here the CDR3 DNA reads TGTGCCAGCACCGCAGGCCAGGGAAGAAACACCATATATTTT.

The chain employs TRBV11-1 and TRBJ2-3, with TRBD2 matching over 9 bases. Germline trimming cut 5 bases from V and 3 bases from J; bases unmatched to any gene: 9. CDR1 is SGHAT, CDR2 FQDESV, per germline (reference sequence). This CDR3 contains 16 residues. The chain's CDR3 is CASSAETSGYTDTQYF. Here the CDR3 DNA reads TGTGCCAGCAGCGCTGAGACTAGCGGATATACAGATACGCAGTATTTT.

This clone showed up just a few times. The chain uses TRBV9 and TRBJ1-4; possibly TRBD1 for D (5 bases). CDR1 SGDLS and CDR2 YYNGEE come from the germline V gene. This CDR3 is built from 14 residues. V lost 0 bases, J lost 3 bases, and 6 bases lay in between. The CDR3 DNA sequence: TGTGCCAGCAGCGTAGGGGGGGCTAATGAAAAACTGTTTTTT. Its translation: CASSVGGANEKLFF. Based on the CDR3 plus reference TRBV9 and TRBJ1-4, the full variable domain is DSGVTQTPKHLITATGQRVTLRCSPRSGDLSVYWYQQSLDQGLQFLIQYYNGEERAKGNILERFSAQQFPDLHSELNLSSLELGDSALYFCASSVGGANEKLFFGSGTQLSVL.

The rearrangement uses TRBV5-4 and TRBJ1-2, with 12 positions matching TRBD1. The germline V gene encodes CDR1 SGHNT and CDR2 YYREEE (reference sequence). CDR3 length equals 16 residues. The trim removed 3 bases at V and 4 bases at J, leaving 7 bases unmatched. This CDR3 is CASSSEGTGGLYGYTF. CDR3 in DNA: TGTGCCAGCAGCTCCGAAGGGACAGGGGGCCTCTATGGCTACACCTTC.

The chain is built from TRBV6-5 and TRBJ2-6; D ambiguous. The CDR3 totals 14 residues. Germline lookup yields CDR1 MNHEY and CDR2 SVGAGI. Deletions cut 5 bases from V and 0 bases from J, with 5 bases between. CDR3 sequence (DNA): TGTGCCAGCAGTGACGGCTCTGGGGCCAACGTCCTGACTTTC. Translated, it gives CASSDGSGANVLTF.